These 27 T cell receptor beta chains originate from one sample sequenced in a study of blood T cell repertoires in COVID-19. Libraries were prepared by immunoSEQ multiplex PCR; TCRdb keeps only in-frame clonotypes and omits some of them. The table records approximately 500,000 clones, roughly 91% of them present only once. Material for sequencing was peripheral blood. The origin of the receptors is a woman aged 50 to 65 with COVID-19, enrolled during active disease.

The V call is TRBV5-1, the J call TRBJ2-7; the match to TRBD1 covers 7 bases. CDR1 is SGHRS, CDR2 YFSETQ, per germline. This CDR3 contains 13 residues. The V segment lost 4 bases and the J segment 2 bases; nucleotides outside the gene matches: 3. The CDR3: CASSPDRAYEQYF. CDR3 in DNA: TGCGCCAGCAGCCCCGACAGGGCCTACGAGCAGTACTTC.

The V call is TRBV5-4, the J call TRBJ2-7, with 8 bases identical to TRBD1. The CDR3 totals 15 residues. Unmatched junction bases numbered 7, after V lost 4 bases and J lost 1 base. From germline, CDR1 is SGHNT and CDR2 YYREEE (reference sequence). The CDR3 bases are TGTGCCAGCAGCGACCCCGGGACAGGATCCTACGAGCAGTACTTC. It is translated as CASSDPGTGSYEQYF.

The V gene is TRBV21-1, the J gene TRBJ2-7; no DNA check was done on the table's D call, TRBD1. TRBV21-1 corresponds to a pseudogene. This CDR3 has 15 amino acids. In DNA, the CDR3 is TGTGCCAGCCCGGGACAGAGTAAGAAACGGCACGAGCAGTACTTC. Translated, it gives CASPGQSKKRHEQYF.

This clone was recorded only once. The rearrangement joins TRBV6-5 to TRBJ2-1, with 8 bases fitting TRBD2. Germline V gene sequence: CDR1 MNHEY, CDR2 SVGAGI. The CDR3 extends over 13 amino acids. V shed 11 bases and J 3 bases; nucleotides not matched to a gene: 6. DNA of the CDR3: TGTGCCGCGGGGAGCGGGGGCTACAATGAGCAGTTCTTC. Protein: CAAGSGGYNEQFF.

This chain links TRBV7-9 with TRBJ2-1, with TRBD2 matching over 8 bases. Germline-derived CDR1 and CDR2 are SEHNR and FQNEAQ (reference sequence). The V segment lost 2 bases and the J segment 7 bases; nucleotides outside the gene matches: 7. The CDR3 length is 15 residues. The CDR3, as DNA: TGTGCCAGCAGCTTATTAACTAGCGGTGCTAATGAGCAGTTCTTC. Translation: CASSLLTSGANEQFF.

This chain links TRBV9 with TRBJ2-2; the D gene is possibly TRBD1 (5 bases). This CDR3 has 13 residues. Trimming took 3 bases from V and 6 from J, leaving 9 bases between them. CDR1 SGDLS and CDR2 YYNGEE come from the germline V gene. The CDR3 DNA reads as TGTGCCAGCAGCGCCAGGGTATCCGGGGAGCTGTTTTTT. This gives the protein CASSARVSGELFF.

V is TRBV29-1 and J is TRBJ2-3, with 9 nucleotides matching TRBD2. This CDR3 has 17 residues. Germline values: CDR1 SQVTM, CDR2 ANQGSEA. CDR3 protein: CRTSGGPEWTNTDTQYF. The CDR3 bases are TGCAGAACCAGCGGGGGGCCGGAGTGGACCAACACAGATACGCAGTATTTT.

The chain combines TRBV10-3 with TRBJ2-7; D possibly corresponds to TRBD2 (7 bases). CDR3 length: 15 amino acids. Trimming left V 0 bases short and J 3 bases short, with 12 bases between. Germline values: CDR1 ENHRY, CDR2 SYGVKD. CDR3 sequence: CAISESGRGSYEQYF. The CDR3 DNA reads as TGTGCCATCAGTGAGTCGGGGAGGGGGAGCTACGAGCAGTACTTC.

The rearrangement links TRBV18 to TRBJ1-2; 9 bases line up with TRBD1. This CDR3 is built from 14 residues. Germline CDR1 KGHSH, CDR2 LQKENI. J gave up 3 bases and V 4 bases, and 3 bases lay outside the gene matches. The CDR3 bases are TGTGCCAGCTCACTCGACAGGGGGGACTATGGCTACACCTTC. This gives the protein CASSLDRGDYGYTF.

The gene calls are TRBV6-4 and TRBJ1-2, with D possibly matching TRBD1 (5 bases). The CDR3 has 13 residues. CDR1 and CDR2 from the germline V gene are MRHNA and SNTAGT. The ends were cut back, 7 bases at V and 8 bases at J, with 17 bases in the middle. The CDR3 spells CASNRTRLGGYTF. The CDR3 nucleotides are TGTGCCAGCAACCGGACACGTCTAGGGGGCTACACCTTC.

The rearrangement links TRBV27 to TRBJ1-2; TRBD1 agrees at 11 bases. This CDR3 comprises 12 residues. The V segment lost 8 bases and the J segment 6 bases; nucleotides outside the gene matches: 2. Germline V gene data show CDR1 as MNHEY and CDR2 as SMNVEV (reference sequence). As DNA, the CDR3 is TGTGCCAGCTCGGACAGGGGGCATGGCTACACCTTC. It encodes CASSDRGHGYTF.

V usage is TRBV11-3 and J usage is TRBJ2-5; 7 bases match TRBD2. The junction had 3 bases not matched to a gene; V was cut back by 3 bases and J by 5 bases. Germline V gene sequence: CDR1 SGHNT, CDR2 YENEEA. This CDR3 is 13 amino acids long. CDR3 bases: TGTGCCAGCAGCTTTACCGGGGGGGAGACCCAGTACTTC. This gives the protein CASSFTGGETQYF.

CDR3 loop: CSVGGALAGETDTQYF. The CDR3 DNA follows: TGCAGCGTCGGGGGGGCCCTAGCGGGGGAAACAGATACGCAGTATTTT. The chain joins TRBV29-1 to TRBJ2-3; 10 bases match TRBD2. The CDR3 runs 16 residues. With 6 bases clipped from V and 3 bases from J, the junction kept 12 bases outside the gene matches. CDR1 is SQVTM and CDR2 is ANQGSEA in the germline V gene.

The chain joins TRBV5-1 to TRBJ2-3, with a tentative D call TRBD1 (6 bases). This CDR3 spans 14 amino acids. V lost 7 bases to trimming and J lost 0 bases, with 12 bases between them. Per germline, CDR1 SGHRS and CDR2 YFSETQ. The DNA for the CDR3 is TGCGCCAGCGGGACACAGGGTAGCACAGATACGCAGTATTTT. Translation gives CASGTQGSTDTQYF.

This clone was detected only once. This sequence joins TRBV11-2 and TRBJ2-1, with a tentative D call TRBD2 (6 bases). The V end was cut by 3 bases, the J end by 0 bases, with 6 bases between. Germline CDR1 SGHAT, CDR2 FQNNGV. This CDR3 region has 14 residues. In nucleotides, the CDR3 is TGTGCCAGCAGCTTTAGCGGCTCCTACAATGAGCAGTTCTTC. As protein: CASSFSGSYNEQFF. The whole variable domain, filled in from reference TRBV11-2 and TRBJ2-1, reads EAGVAQSPRYKIIEKRQSVAFWCNPISGHATLYWYQQILGQGPKLLIQFQNNGVVDDSQLPKDRFSAERLKGVDSTLKIQPAKLEDSAVYLCASSFSGSYNEQFFGPGTRLTVL.

The chain recombines TRBV19 with TRBJ1-2; 7 positions match TRBD1. Trimming at V came to 4 bases and at J to 11 bases, leaving 7 bases not matched to a gene. From germline, CDR1 is LNHDA and CDR2 SQIVND (reference sequence). This CDR3 has 12 amino acids. CDR3 amino acids: CASSRGQTTYTF. CDR3 bases: TGTGCCAGTAGTAGGGGACAGACCACGTACACCTTC.

This chain joins TRBV5-6 and TRBJ2-1, with TRBD2 as a possible D gene (6 bases). Germline V lookup: CDR1 SGHDT, CDR2 YYEEEE. The CDR3 is made up of 15 amino acids. Between the trimmed V and J ends, which lost 5 bases and 2 bases, there was a span of 14 bases. In DNA form, the CDR3 reads TGTGCCAGCAGTCTGATCGGGGGTGCCTACAATGAGCAGTTCTTC. Residues: CASSLIGGAYNEQFF.

The gene calls are TRBV7-2 and TRBJ2-7; 9 bases agree with TRBD1. Germline V lookup: CDR1 SGHTA, CDR2 FQGNSA. V lost 3 bases, J lost 2 bases, and 2 bases stayed unmatched. This CDR3 spans 14 amino acids. The CDR3 DNA reads TGTGCCAGCAGCTTGGGGACAGGGACCTACGAGCAGTACTTC. Protein: CASSLGTGTYEQYF.

The chain employs TRBV28 and TRBJ2-5; 8 bases are shared with TRBD2. There are 14 residues in the CDR3. V lost 3 bases to trimming and J lost 4 bases; unmatched junction nucleotides: 4. CDR1 and CDR2 (germline): MDHEN, SYDVKM. CDR3 DNA: TGTGCCAGCAGTTTTTCGCTAGCGGGAGAGACCCAGTACTTC. It specifies CASSFSLAGETQYF.

This chain connects TRBV2 to TRBJ2-1; 8 bases match TRBD1. The junction had 7 bases not matched to a gene; V was cut back by 6 bases and J by 3 bases. The CDR3 has 15 amino acids. Germline V lookup: CDR1 SNHLY, CDR2 FYNNEI. CDR3: CASRVDRGSYNEQFF. The DNA for the CDR3 is TGTGCCAGCAGAGTCGACAGGGGTAGCTACAATGAGCAGTTCTTC.

This clone was seen a handful of times. The genes are TRBV5-1 and TRBJ2-7, with D tentatively TRBD2 (6 bases). CDR1 is SGHRS and CDR2 is YFSETQ in the germline V gene. The CDR3 is 14 residues long. Trimming cost V 0 bases and J 5 bases, with 12 bases left between them. This CDR3 reads CASSLVGGPDEQYF. The CDR3 DNA reads TGCGCCAGCAGCTTGGTCGGAGGGCCTGACGAGCAGTACTTC.

The chain uses TRBV5-6 and TRBJ1-6, with D unclear. The CDR3 runs to 12 residues. Trimming cost V 3 bases and J 13 bases, with 11 bases left between them. Per the germline V gene, CDR1 is SGHDT and CDR2 is YYEEEE. In DNA, the CDR3 is TGTGCCAGCAGCTCCTTAATTGAGCCCCTCCACTTT. Protein product: CASSSLIEPLHF. Looking up the rest from reference TRBV5-6 and TRBJ1-6 gives the full variable domain: DAGVTQSPTHLIKTRGQQVTLRCSPKSGHDTVSWYQQALGQGPQFIFQYYEEEERQRGNFPDRFSGHQFPNYSSELNVNALLLGDSALYLCASSSLIEPLHFGNGTRLTVT.

V and J are TRBV21-1 and TRBJ1-2; TRBD1, the D gene given by the table, was not confirmed from the DNA. TRBV21-1 is reported as a pseudogene. The CDR3 runs to 16 residues. In DNA, the CDR3 is TGTGCCAGCAGCCGGACAGGGGCCGGTGGGGACTATGGCTACACCTTC. Translating gives CASSRTGAGGDYGYTF.

The chain carries TRBV27 and TRBJ1-2; D may be TRBD1 (6 bases). Germline V CDR1 and CDR2: MNHEY, SMNVEV (reference sequence). CDR3 length: 13 residues. Trimming shortened V by 5 bases and J by 8 bases, and 15 bases separated the two germline ends. The CDR3 region is CASSRGGRRGYTF. CDR3 in DNA: TGTGCCAGCAGTAGGGGGGGGCGTAGGGGCTACACCTTC.

This clone has only one observation. The chain couples TRBV18 to TRBJ1-1; 8 nucleotides align to TRBD1. The germline gives CDR1 KGHSH, CDR2 LQKENI. The ends lost 4 bases at V and 7 bases at J; junction bases unmatched: 5. The CDR3 loop spans 13 amino acids. The CDR3 spells CASSHDRGDEAFF. CDR3 nucleotide sequence: TGTGCCAGCTCACACGACAGGGGTGATGAAGCTTTCTTT.

The CDR3, as DNA: TGTGCCAGCAGAATCGACATTACCTACACTGAAGCTTTCTTT. It is translated as CASRIDITYTEAFF. The V and J genes are TRBV6-5 and TRBJ1-1; no clear D. The CDR3 runs 14 residues. Per germline, CDR1 MNHEY and CDR2 SVGAGI. V shed 6 bases and J shed 3 bases, with 14 bases lying between them.

This sequence joins TRBV14 and TRBJ1-1; TRBD1 is a possible D gene (5 bases). Trimming took off 5 bases at V and 5 bases at J, with 18 bases between the two ends. The CDR3 totals 15 residues. The germline gives CDR1 SGHDN, CDR2 FVKESK. The CDR3, as DNA: TGTGCCAGCAGCGTAGGCCCAGGGTGGTCGACTGAAGCTTTCTTT. It codes for CASSVGPGWSTEAFF.